The next 27 T cell receptor beta chains were all read from a single sample in a study of response to subunit inactivated influenza vaccine. TCRdb ran MiXCR on the RT-PCR reads and lists one entry per CDR3 protein. The data show 300,000 to 350,000 distinct CDR3 sequences, 22% seen once. The material sequenced was PBMCs from blood, taken about 20 months after vaccination. All receptors derive from a man aged 45-69 years who received an inactivated influenza vaccine.

The chain has TRBV5-4 and TRBJ1-3; D not resolved. The CDR3 length is 14 residues. Germline V gene sequence: CDR1 SGHNT, CDR2 YYREEE (reference sequence). Trimming stripped 0 bases from V and 1 base from J, with 5 bases between. In DNA, the CDR3 is TGTGCCAGCAGCTTGGACCGTTCTGGAAACACCATATATTTT. Translation: CASSLDRSGNTIYF.

This clonotype is classed as medium-sized. The chain uses TRBV5-1 and TRBJ2-1; 13 positions match TRBD2. There are 17 residues in the CDR3. Trimming at V came to 3 bases and at J to 8 bases, leaving 11 bases not matched to a gene. Germline CDR1 SGHRS, CDR2 YFSETQ. The CDR3 DNA is TGCGCCAGCAGCTCTGGACTAGCGGGAGATATTAATGATGAGCAGTTCTTC. This codes for CASSSGLAGDINDEQFF.

This clonotype was counted at least ten times. This chain uses TRBV7-2 with TRBJ2-1, with a possible D match to TRBD2 (6 bases). Trimming pared 5 bases from V and 9 bases from J, leaving 11 bases between. Germline V lookup: CDR1 SGHTA, CDR2 FQGNSA. This CDR3 has 12 amino acids. The CDR3 sequence is CASSPGGFEQFF. In DNA form, the CDR3 reads TGTGCCAGCAGCCCCGGAGGGTTTGAGCAGTTCTTC.

This clonotype has at least ten counts. The chain employs TRBV4-1 and TRBJ1-5, with D uncertain. Germline values: CDR1 MGHRA, CDR2 YSYEKL. V was trimmed by 0 bases and J by 4 bases, leaving 19 bases between them. This CDR3 spans 18 amino acids. This chain's CDR3 is CASSQDEPEITLNQPQHF. The CDR3 nucleotides read TGCGCCAGCAGCCAAGATGAGCCAGAAATAACTTTAAATCAGCCCCAGCATTTT.

This rearrangement joins TRBV7-8 to TRBJ1-3; unclear D gene. The CDR3 loop spans 16 amino acids. The V end was cut by 4 bases, the J end by 0 bases, with 13 bases between. From germline, CDR1 is SGHVS and CDR2 FQNEAQ. CDR3 residues: CASSSAGRYSGNTIYF. CDR3 DNA: TGTGCCAGCAGCTCCGCCGGACGGTACTCTGGAAACACCATATATTTT.

In its sample, this clonotype was seen a few times. The chain has TRBV11-2 and TRBJ1-6, with 8 bases lining up with TRBD1. Germline loops: CDR1 SGHAT, CDR2 FQNNGV. After removal of 4 bases from V and 9 bases from J, the junction contained 8 bases not matched to a gene. The CDR3 is made up of 15 amino acids. CDR3 residues: CASSSLTGVGSPLHF. CDR3 sequence (DNA): TGTGCCAGCAGCTCTCTGACAGGGGTCGGTTCACCCCTCCACTTT.

This clonotype came up many times. This chain links TRBV19 with TRBJ1-1; perhaps TRBD1 as D (6 bases). The V end lost 5 bases, the J end lost 1 base, and 11 bases lay between the germline ends. Germline V gene sequence: CDR1 LNHDA, CDR2 SQIVND (reference sequence). This CDR3 has 14 amino acids. The CDR3 DNA reads TGTGCCAGTAGTGTCGGACAGCCGAACACTGAAGCTTTCTTT. Amino acids: CASSVGQPNTEAFF. Drawing the rest from reference TRBV19 and TRBJ1-1, the complete variable domain is DGGITQSPKYLFRKEGQNVTLSCEQNLNHDAMYWYRQDPGQGLRLIYYSQIVNDFQKGDIAEGYSVSREKKESFPLTVTSAQKNPTAFYLCASSVGQPNTEAFFGQGTRLTVV.

This clonotype appeared a few times. The chain is built from TRBV25-1 and TRBJ2-2; 7 bases map to TRBD1. Germline V gene data show CDR1 as MGHDK and CDR2 as SYGVNS. Losses at the gene ends were 4 bases for V and 5 bases for J; bases not matched to a gene: 7. This CDR3 has 15 amino acids. CDR3 bases: TGTGCCAGCAGTGCCCTTGAGGGGGCGACCGGGGAGCTGTTTTTT. As protein: CASSALEGATGELFF.

About this clonotype itself: A much larger clone lies one base from this, so it may be a read error. V gene TRBV15 combines with J gene TRBJ1-3, with 7 bases aligning to TRBD1. The V gene end was trimmed by 3 bases and the J gene end by 3 bases; junction bases not matched to a gene: 8. From germline, CDR1 is LNHNV and CDR2 YYDKDF (reference sequence). The CDR3 totals 16 residues. The CDR3, as DNA: TGTGCCACCAGCAGCGATCCCCGGACAGGTGGAAACACCATATATTTT. Its protein product is CATSSDPRTGGNTIYF.

In the case of this clonotype: The junction departs from germline at one end; a sequencing error may be responsible. V and J are TRBV10-3 and TRBJ1-4; D is uncertain. This CDR3 is 15 amino acids long. The V gene's germline CDR1 is ENHRY and CDR2 SYGVKD. The CDR3 region is CAISESTHSDEKLYF. CDR3 DNA sequence: TGTGCCATCAGTGAGTCGACTCACTCGGATGAAAAACTGTATTTT.

The chain combines TRBV15 with TRBJ1-6; 9 bases map to TRBD1. CDR3 length equals 16 residues. Germline loops: CDR1 LNHNV, CDR2 YYDKDF (reference sequence). The ends lost 5 bases at V and 11 bases at J; junction bases unmatched: 13. The CDR3 spells CATSLLPRTGATPLHF. The CDR3 DNA is TGTGCCACCAGCCTTTTACCTCGGACAGGGGCAACACCCCTCCACTTT. Based on the CDR3 plus reference TRBV15 and TRBJ1-6, the full variable domain is DAMVIQNPRYQVTQFGKPVTLSCSQTLNHNVMYWYQQKSSQAPKLLFHYYDKDFNNEADTPDNFQSRRPNTSFCFLDIRSPGLGDTAMYLCATSLLPRTGATPLHFGNGTRLTVT.

The CDR3 DNA follows: TGCAGTGCTAGAGGAATACTAAGCGGAAGGGGGTCAGATACGCAGTATTTT. Amino acid sequence: CSARGILSGRGSDTQYF. This sequence joins TRBV20-1 and TRBJ2-3, with a weak D call TRBD1 (6 bases). V lost 1 base and J 4 bases, leaving 21 bases between the germline ends. CDR1 and CDR2 (germline): DFQATT, SNEGSKA (reference sequence). This CDR3 region has 17 residues.

The rearrangement uses TRBV4-2 and TRBJ2-3, with D tentatively TRBD2 (6 bases). The CDR3 length is 14 residues. The germline V gene encodes CDR1 LGHNA and CDR2 YNFKEQ. Trimming removed 4 bases from V and 4 bases from J, with 12 bases in between. The CDR3: CASSRTSGADTQYF. The CDR3 DNA reads as TGTGCCAGCAGCCGGACTTCGGGGGCAGATACGCAGTATTTT.

J is TRBJ2-7 and V is TRBV5-1, with 7 bases lining up with TRBD1. Germline V gives CDR1 SGHRS, CDR2 YFSETQ. V was pared by 3 bases and J by 2 bases, with 2 bases of the junction left unmatched. The length of the CDR3 is 13 residues. This chain's CDR3 is CASSYRGTYEQYF. CDR3 sequence (DNA): TGCGCCAGCAGCTACAGGGGTACCTACGAGCAGTACTTC.

This chain connects TRBV2 to TRBJ2-7, with 7 bases that match TRBD1. The CDR3 consists of 11 residues. Trimming removed 4 bases from V and 12 bases from J; junction bases left unmatched: 6. The V gene's germline CDR1 is SNHLY and CDR2 FYNNEI. CDR3 sequence (DNA): TGTGCCAGCAGTGTTGTAAACAGGGGGTACTTC. Encoded protein: CASSVVNRGYF.

The chain has TRBV12-5 and TRBJ1-1; D is unclear. The length of the CDR3 is 13 residues. Germline CDR1 is LGHNT and CDR2 is FRNRAP. Trimming stripped 0 bases from V and 9 bases from J, with 11 bases between. The DNA of the CDR3 is TGTGCTAGTGGTTTGGTGGGGTCTGCTAAAGCTTTCTTT. Translated, it gives CASGLVGSAKAFF.

The rearrangement links TRBV3-1 to TRBJ2-2; D not certain. The germline CDR1 and CDR2 sequences are LGHDT and YNNKEL (reference sequence). The CDR3 is 13 amino acids. Trimming removed 1 base from V and 6 bases from J, with 6 bases in between. Written as DNA, the CDR3 is TGTGCCAGCAGCCAAGGTTCGCCCGGGGAGCTGTTTTTT. Amino acid sequence: CASSQGSPGELFF.

This clonotype was picked up a small number of times. The V and J genes are TRBV4-3 and TRBJ2-5, with a weak D call TRBD2 (6 bases). The length of the CDR3 is 15 residues. V gave up 4 bases and J gave up 0 bases, with 12 bases separating them. The germline CDR1 and CDR2 sequences are LGHNA and YSLEER. CDR3 DNA: TGCGCCAGCAGCCGGACGGGAGCGAACCAAGAGACCCAGTACTTC. The encoded protein is CASSRTGANQETQYF.

This clonotype was counted many times. This chain uses TRBV6-1 with TRBJ2-4; 11 bases map to TRBD2. Germline CDR1 MNHNS, CDR2 SASEGT. The CDR3 length is 16 residues. With V trimmed by 5 bases and J by 2 bases, 5 bases remained unmatched. In DNA form, the CDR3 reads TGTGCCAGCAGTCTAACTAGCGGGGGTTCCAAAAACATTCAGTACTTC. Translation gives CASSLTSGGSKNIQYF.

This clonotype has only a few counts. The rearrangement links TRBV20-1 to TRBJ2-1, with 10 bases identical to TRBD2. The CDR3 covers 11 residues. CDR1 DFQATT and CDR2 SNEGSKA come from the germline V gene (reference sequence). With 3 bases clipped from V and 10 bases from J, the junction kept 0 bases outside the gene matches. This CDR3 is CSASSGREQFF. CDR3 DNA: TGCAGTGCTAGTAGCGGGAGGGAGCAGTTCTTC.

The chain has TRBV9 and TRBJ2-1; 10 nucleotides match TRBD2. CDR1 SGDLS and CDR2 YYNGEE come from the germline V gene. J lost 4 bases, V lost 3 bases, and 4 bases had no gene match. The CDR3 runs 15 residues. CDR3 loop: CASSASGGPYNEQFF. The CDR3 nucleotides are TGTGCCAGCAGCGCTAGCGGGGGTCCTTACAATGAGCAGTTCTTC.

The rearrangement joins TRBV6-2 or TRBV6-3 to TRBJ2-3, with D tentatively TRBD2 (6 bases). Germline V lookup: CDR1 MNHEY, CDR2 SVGEGT. The CDR3 extends over 14 amino acids. V lost 5 bases, J lost 2 bases, and 11 bases lay in between. The CDR3 protein is CASSPGTLTDTQYF. Written as DNA, the CDR3 is TGTGCCAGCAGTCCCGGGACTCTCACAGATACGCAGTATTTT.

This chain links TRBV6-4 with TRBJ2-1; TRBD2 aligns across 11 bases. With V trimmed by 5 bases and J by 7 bases, 7 bases remained unmatched. The CDR3 spans 15 residues. From germline, CDR1 is MRHNA and CDR2 SNTAGT. CDR3 nucleotides: TGTGCCAGCAGTCCACTAGCGGGAGAGGGAAATGAGCAGTTCTTC. Its translation is CASSPLAGEGNEQFF.

The V and J genes are TRBV3-1 and TRBJ2-7; perhaps TRBD2 as D (6 bases). The CDR3 runs to 15 residues. Trimming took off 2 bases at V and 4 bases at J, with 15 bases between the two ends. Germline assignment: CDR1 LGHDT and CDR2 YNNKEL (reference sequence). The CDR3 loop reads CASSQRLVRRYEQYF. The DNA for the CDR3 is TGTGCCAGCAGCCAACGACTAGTTCGGCGTTACGAGCAGTACTTC.

The V and J genes are TRBV11-1 and TRBJ2-3; 15 bases are shared with TRBD2. Germline loops: CDR1 SGHAT, CDR2 FQDESV (reference sequence). CDR3 length: 18 amino acids. V was clipped by 5 bases and J by 2 bases; unmatched bases: 8. The CDR3 loop reads CASSLGTSGGPSTDTQYF. In DNA form, the CDR3 reads TGTGCCAGCAGCCTAGGGACTAGCGGGGGGCCTTCCACAGATACGCAGTATTTT.

This clonotype was seen more than once but under ten times. This chain connects TRBV18 to TRBJ1-1, with D tentatively TRBD1 (6 bases). Trimming left V 3 bases short and J 3 bases short, with 14 bases between. The germline gives CDR1 KGHSH, CDR2 LQKENI. CDR3 length: 15 amino acids. In nucleotides, the CDR3 is TGTGCCAGCTCACCGCAAATCGCAGGGGACACTGAAGCTTTCTTT. Translation gives CASSPQIAGDTEAFF.

The table lists this clonotype with many counts. The chain combines TRBV3-1 with TRBJ1-6, with D unclear. Trimming stripped 0 bases from V and 7 bases from J, with 10 bases between. This CDR3 is built from 15 residues. The germline V gene has CDR1 LGHDT and CDR2 YNNKEL (reference sequence). CDR3 in DNA: TGTGCCAGCAGCCAAGATTTGGGGAGGAATTCACCCCTCCACTTT. This translates into CASSQDLGRNSPLHF.